Listed here are 25 T cell receptor beta chains from one sample, sequenced in a study of Ad26.COV2.S vaccination and SARS-CoV-2 variants (dated by TCRdb to the early 2020s). Library prep was done by the immunoSEQ multiplex PCR assay. The source is immuneACCESS, and TCRdb retained only in-frame sequences with V and J called. Part of the clones is not carried over; for the studies checked, unresolved V genes explain less than half of this, and the remainder is unexplained. Here the sample has roughly 390,000 clones; around 85% occur a single time. The ten largest clonotypes hold 3% to 4.5% of the sample. The sample's treatment or condition label, in plain terms: around 19 received Ad26.COV2.S at low or high dose, single or two shots; about 5 received placebo; per-sample allocation not given. Repertoires of vaccine and placebo recipients were sequenced from samples taken on day 63 after the first injection.

The sample here was peripheral blood, taken in a trial of Ad26.COV2.S vaccine versus placebo. The receptors shown here come from a person between 18 and 65 years old who received the Ad26.COV2.S COVID-19 vaccine or a placebo.

The chain joins TRBV10-3 to TRBJ1-1; 7 bases are shared with TRBD1. Germline V gene lookup returns CDR1 ENHRY and CDR2 SYGVKD. J lost 2 bases, V lost 10 bases, and 13 bases had no gene match. The CDR3 consists of 15 residues. The CDR3 bases are TGTGCCACCTCAATCCCAGGGGGGCCAAACACTGAAGCTTTCTTT. Translation gives CATSIPGGPNTEAFF.

The V and J genes are TRBV10-2 and TRBJ1-2; D uncertain. Germline V CDR1 and CDR2: WSHSY, SAAADI. Trimming left V 4 bases short and J 0 bases short, with 6 bases between. The CDR3 is 13 amino acids. The CDR3 spells CASSVLTNYGYTF. CDR3 DNA sequence: TGCGCCAGCAGTGTTTTAACTAACTATGGCTACACCTTC.

V is TRBV5-1 and J is TRBJ2-3; perhaps TRBD2 as D (5 bases). Germline V gene lookup returns CDR1 SGHRS and CDR2 YFSETQ. The CDR3 has 12 amino acids. Trimming took off 4 bases at V and 8 bases at J, with 11 bases between the two ends. The CDR3 sequence is CASSPGLGTQYF. In nucleotides, the CDR3 is TGCGCCAGCAGCCCAGGACTTGGTACGCAGTATTTT.

The chain has TRBV6-5 and TRBJ2-1; the match to TRBD2 covers 7 bases. Trimming took 6 bases from V and 6 from J; bases not matched to a gene: 11. Germline CDR1 MNHEY, CDR2 SVGAGI. The CDR3 loop spans 15 amino acids. The CDR3 loop is CASRVAGFPGNEQFF. In nucleotides, the CDR3 is TGTGCCAGCAGAGTAGCGGGTTTCCCGGGCAATGAGCAGTTCTTC.

J is TRBJ1-4 and V is TRBV2, with D maybe TRBD1 (5 bases). This CDR3 has 14 residues. Trimming took off 5 bases at V and 3 bases at J, with 10 bases between the two ends. Per germline, CDR1 SNHLY and CDR2 FYNNEI. CDR3 in DNA: TGTGCCAGCAGTCCGGGACGGGCTAATGAAAAACTGTTTTTT. Translation gives CASSPGRANEKLFF. The whole variable domain, filled in from reference TRBV2 and TRBJ1-4, reads EPEVTQTPSHQVTQMGQEVILRCVPISNHLYFYWYRQILGQKVEFLVSFYNNEISEKSEIFDDQFSVERPDGSNFTLKIRSTKLEDSAMYFCASSPGRANEKLFFGSGTQLSVL.

The chain uses TRBV3-1 (or the pseudogene TRBV3-2) and TRBJ2-2; D unclear. Per germline, CDR1 LGHDT and CDR2 YNNKEL (reference sequence). V was clipped by 5 bases and J by 6 bases, with 10 bases between them. The CDR3 has 13 amino acids. The CDR3 nucleotides read TGTGCCAGCAGCGGCTTTTTCGCCGGGGAGCTGTTTTTT. Its protein product is CASSGFFAGELFF.

V gene TRBV29-1 combines with J gene TRBJ2-7, with D perhaps matching TRBD2 (6 bases). Trimming cost V 4 bases and J 2 bases, with 12 bases left between them. The CDR3 loop spans 13 amino acids. Germline values: CDR1 SQVTM, CDR2 ANQGSEA. The DNA of the CDR3 is TGCAGCGTTGGGGGACTGGAGGCCTACGAGCAGTACTTC. Translated: CSVGGLEAYEQYF.

This clone was recorded only once. The chain combines TRBV21-1 with TRBJ2-3; TRBD1, as called in the table, went unchecked against the DNA. TRBV21-1 is termed a pseudogene. The CDR3 has 17 amino acids. This chain's CDR3 is CASSKTLCLGVTDTQYF. The CDR3 nucleotides read TGTGCCAGCAGCAAGACACTCTGCCTTGGTGTCACAGATACGCAGTATTTT.

The chain recombines TRBV6-5 with TRBJ2-7, with TRBD1 matching 11 bases. Germline loops: CDR1 MNHEY, CDR2 SVGAGI. With V trimmed by 4 bases and J by 5 bases, 10 bases remained unmatched. The CDR3 loop spans 16 amino acids. The DNA for the CDR3 is TGTGCCAGCAGTTCCCGAACCGGGACAGGGGGTGACGAGCAGTACTTC. This translates into CASSSRTGTGGDEQYF.

The rearrangement uses TRBV30 and TRBJ2-7, with 8 bases that match TRBD1. Germline values: CDR1 GTSNPN, CDR2 SVGIG (reference sequence). The CDR3 sequence is 15 residues long. The V segment lost 0 bases and the J segment 2 bases; nucleotides outside the gene matches: 6. CDR3 amino acids: CAWSVGTGGTYEQYF. The CDR3 DNA reads TGTGCCTGGAGTGTTGGGACAGGAGGGACCTACGAGCAGTACTTC.

This chain joins TRBV11-3 and TRBJ2-2, with 9 bases fitting TRBD2. V lost 3 bases to trimming and J lost 0 bases; unmatched junction nucleotides: 8. This CDR3 spans 18 amino acids. Germline V lookup: CDR1 SGHNT, CDR2 YENEEA. The CDR3 is CASSLQRGVRSNTGELFF. The CDR3 DNA follows: TGTGCCAGCAGCTTGCAGCGGGGGGTCAGGTCGAACACCGGGGAGCTGTTTTTT. The full variable domain, rest sourced from reference TRBV11-3 and TRBJ2-2, is EAGVVQSPRYKIIEKKQPVAFWCNPISGHNTLYWYLQNLGQGPELLIRYENEEAVDDSQLPKDRFSAERLKGVDSTLKIQPAELGDSAVYLCASSLQRGVRSNTGELFFGEGSRLTVL.

The V call is TRBV21-1, the J call TRBJ2-1; TRBD2, the table's D call, was not compared with the DNA. TRBV21-1 represents a pseudogene. This CDR3 has 17 residues. The CDR3 loop is CASSKALLIRSYNEQFF. The DNA for the CDR3 is TGTGCCAGCAGCAAAGCGCTACTGATCCGTTCCTACAATGAGCAGTTCTTC.

The V and J genes are TRBV3-1 (or the pseudogene TRBV3-2) and TRBJ2-1; TRBD2 agrees at 11 bases. Germline V gives CDR1 LGHDT, CDR2 YNNKEL (reference sequence). The CDR3 covers 17 residues. V lost 4 bases and J lost 10; bases outside the gene matches: 15. The CDR3 region has the DNA TGTGCCAGCAGCCCCGACTTGATGACTAGCGGGGCGGGCGAGCAGTTCTTC. The encoded protein is CASSPDLMTSGAGEQFF.

The chain joins TRBV7-9 to TRBJ2-3; 12 bases match TRBD2. Germline-derived CDR1 and CDR2 are SEHNR and FQNEAQ (reference sequence). J lost 1 base, V lost 5 bases, and 7 bases had no gene match. The CDR3 covers 17 residues. The CDR3, as DNA: TGTGCCAGCAGCCCATCCTGGACTAGCGGGGGCACAGATACGCAGTATTTT. Translation: CASSPSWTSGGTDTQYF. The complete variable domain, with remaining parts taken from reference TRBV7-9 and TRBJ2-3, reads DTGVSQNPRHKITKRGQNVTFRCDPISEHNRLYWYRQTLGQGPEFLTYFQNEAQLEKSRLLSDRFSAERPKGSFSTLEIQRTEQGDSAMYLCASSPSWTSGGTDTQYFGPGTRLTVL.

This clone was detected only a few times. This chain connects TRBV18 to TRBJ2-2, with TRBD2 matching 8 bases. This CDR3 region has 16 residues. V dropped 3 bases and J dropped 3; count of bases not matched to a gene: 6. CDR1 is KGHSH and CDR2 is LQKENI in the germline V gene. The CDR3 sequence: CASSPPGLDHTGELFF. The CDR3 nucleotides read TGTGCCAGCTCACCCCCGGGACTAGACCACACCGGGGAGCTGTTTTTT.

The V call is TRBV5-6, the J call TRBJ2-5; maybe TRBD2 (6 bases). The CDR3 length is 15 residues. Between the trimmed V and J ends, which lost 6 bases and 6 bases, there was a span of 21 bases. In germline, CDR1 is SGHDT, CDR2 YYEEEE. CDR3 region: CASTQGEDLRKTQYF. The CDR3 DNA reads TGTGCCAGCACCCAAGGGGAGGACCTGCGGAAGACCCAGTACTTC.

The CDR3 loop reads CASSGRTGNTEAFF. In DNA form, the CDR3 reads TGCGCCAGCAGCGGAAGGACAGGGAACACTGAAGCTTTCTTT. The chain recombines TRBV5-1 with TRBJ1-1; 7 nucleotides agree with TRBD1. V shed 4 bases and J 1 base; nucleotides not matched to a gene: 4. CDR3 size: 14 residues. Germline V gives CDR1 SGHRS, CDR2 YFSETQ.

The J gene is TRBJ1-2, the V gene TRBV5-6; D not resolved. V lost 0 bases and J lost 1, with 7 bases in between. The CDR3 covers 14 residues. From germline, CDR1 is SGHDT and CDR2 YYEEEE. CDR3 coding DNA: TGTGCCAGCAGCTTGGAGAGCTATAACTATGGCTACACCTTC. As protein: CASSLESYNYGYTF.

The chain is built from TRBV30 and TRBJ1-5, with TRBD1 as a possible D gene (6 bases). V lost 2 bases to trimming and J lost 4 bases, with 9 bases between them. Per germline, CDR1 GTSNPN and CDR2 SVGIG (reference sequence). The CDR3 totals 13 residues. The CDR3 nucleotides are TGTGCCTGGAGTACGGACAGTAATCAGCCCCAGCATTTT. Translation gives CAWSTDSNQPQHF.

This chain uses TRBV20-1 with TRBJ2-7; 7 bases are shared with TRBD2. Trimming cost V 3 bases and J 3 bases; bases outside gene matches: 8. Per germline, CDR1 DFQATT and CDR2 SNEGSKA (reference sequence). CDR3 size: 14 residues. CDR3 residues: CSASSGGGFYEQYF. CDR3 nucleotides: TGCAGTGCTAGTTCGGGCGGGGGTTTCTACGAGCAGTACTTC.

V is TRBV27 and J is TRBJ2-7, with a possible D match to TRBD2 (6 bases). Per the germline V gene, CDR1 is MNHEY and CDR2 is SMNVEV (reference sequence). Trimming took off 2 bases at V and 3 bases at J, with 11 bases between the two ends. The CDR3 consists of 14 residues. CDR3: CASSLSAGYYEQYF. The CDR3 nucleotides read TGTGCCAGCAGTTTAAGTGCGGGATACTACGAGCAGTACTTC.

This clone was recorded a few times. The CDR3 bases are TGTGCCAGTAGTATCATTCCGGGACCCAACGAGCAGTACTTC. Translation: CASSIIPGPNEQYF. The V call is TRBV19, the J call TRBJ2-7, with D possibly called TRBD1 or TRBD2 (5 bases each). Germline V gene lookup returns CDR1 LNHDA and CDR2 SQIVND (reference sequence). V was trimmed by 3 bases and J by 5 bases, leaving 14 bases between them. This CDR3 is built from 14 residues.

This clone appeared many times. The J gene is TRBJ1-5, the V gene TRBV27; D uncertain. Trimming took 5 bases from V and 1 from J, leaving 12 bases between them. The germline V gene encodes CDR1 MNHEY and CDR2 SMNVEV (reference sequence). There are 15 residues in the CDR3. This CDR3 reads CASSPIFPSNQPQHF. In DNA, the CDR3 is TGTGCCAGCAGTCCGATCTTCCCCAGCAATCAGCCCCAGCATTTT.

This chain links TRBV10-3 with TRBJ1-5, with D possibly matching TRBD1 (5 bases). Per the germline V gene, CDR1 is ENHRY and CDR2 is SYGVKD. V was cut by 0 bases and J by 3 bases, with 9 bases left in between. The CDR3 sequence is 15 residues long. The CDR3 coding sequence is TGTGCCATCAGTGAGTCAGGTGGGGCCAATCAGCCCCAGCATTTT. Translated: CAISESGGANQPQHF.

The genes are TRBV5-1 and TRBJ1-2; TRBD1 might be the D (5 bases). Deletions cut 4 bases from V and 1 base from J, with 11 bases between. Germline V gene lookup returns CDR1 SGHRS and CDR2 YFSETQ. CDR3 length equals 14 residues. CDR3 DNA: TGCGCCAGCAGCAAGTCAGGGAATAACTATGGCTACACCTTC. It translates to CASSKSGNNYGYTF.